This T cell receptor beta chain was captured in a study of blood T cells in healthy people across ages. The individuals who served as donors were healthy Caucasians living in Russia, aged roughly 6 to 100. Every donor provided approximately 9.2 milliliters of peripheral blood. The study's findings and limits: Among T cells, TCR beta diversity per million cells dropped roughly linearly as age rose.

PCR was performed a second time for about 7 to 11 cycles using a sample-barcoded 5' primer and a J-beta primer mix. A template-switch adaptor containing 12 random nucleotides labeled each cDNA molecule. TCRdb processed the 5' RACE reads anew with MiXCR; each CDR3 protein has one entry. Among 1,500,000 or so distinct CDR3 sequences, 35% to 45% were seen once, and the ten largest hold 4%. This clonotype was seen repeatedly, ten times or more. Its antigen is not known. The source of this sequence is a woman aged 18-35 years in good health. The sample comprised blood.

CDR3 DNA sequence: TGTGCCAGCTCATCCTCGACAGGGTGGTACGAGCAGTACTTC. Its protein is CASSSSTGWYEQYF. The chain recombines TRBV18 with TRBJ2-7; 7 bases are a match to TRBD1. Germline V lookup: CDR1 KGHSH, CDR2 LQKENI. The J segment lost 4 bases and the V segment lost 5 bases, leaving 8 bases of the junction unmatched. The CDR3 sequence is 14 residues long.